This T cell receptor beta chain was captured in a study of cytomegalovirus exposure and HLA in healthy donors. In the study overall: Among around 180 million T cells, an earlier analysis found 117 million unique TCR beta sequences. Notes on the study in general: Cytomegalovirus association was assigned to approximately 160 TCR beta chains.

The V and J ends lost 4 bases and 5 bases, in that order; junction bases with no gene match: 3. This CDR3 is built from 14 residues. Germline CDR1 SGHNT, CDR2 YYREEE (reference sequence). To note about this clone: Its antigen is not identified.

Amplification used 60 Vbeta primers and 13 Jbeta primers. Libraries were prepared by immunoSEQ multiplex PCR; TCRdb keeps only in-frame clonotypes and omits some of them. This sample yields under 200,000 clones, of which approximately 84% are seen a single time; about 3.4% belongs to the top ten. The rearrangement joins TRBV5-4 to TRBJ1-6, with 7 bases identical to TRBD1. The sequenced sample was PBMCs. The source is a woman aged 45-60 years in good health and CMV-seropositive. CDR3 bases: TGTGCCAGCAGCCGGGACAGCAATAATTCACCCCTCCACTTT. The encoded protein is CASSRDSNNSPLHF.